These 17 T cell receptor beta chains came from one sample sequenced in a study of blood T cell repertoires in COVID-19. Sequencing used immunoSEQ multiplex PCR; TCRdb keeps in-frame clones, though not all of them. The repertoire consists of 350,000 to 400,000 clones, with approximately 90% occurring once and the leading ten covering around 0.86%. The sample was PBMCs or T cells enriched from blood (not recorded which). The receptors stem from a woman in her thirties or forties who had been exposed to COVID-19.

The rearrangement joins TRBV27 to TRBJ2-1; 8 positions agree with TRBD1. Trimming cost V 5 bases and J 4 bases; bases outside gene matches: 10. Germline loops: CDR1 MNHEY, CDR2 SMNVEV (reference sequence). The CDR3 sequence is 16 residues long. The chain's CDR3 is CASSTTGGLLYNEQFF. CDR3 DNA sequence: TGTGCCAGCAGTACTACAGGGGGTCTCCTTTACAATGAGCAGTTCTTC.

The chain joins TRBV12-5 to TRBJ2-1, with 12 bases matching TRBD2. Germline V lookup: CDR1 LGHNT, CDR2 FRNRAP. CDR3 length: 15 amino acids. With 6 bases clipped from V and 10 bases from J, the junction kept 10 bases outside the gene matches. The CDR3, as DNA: TGTGCTAGTGGGGAGCGACTAGCGGGGGTCCTCGAGCAGTTCTTC. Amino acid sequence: CASGERLAGVLEQFF.

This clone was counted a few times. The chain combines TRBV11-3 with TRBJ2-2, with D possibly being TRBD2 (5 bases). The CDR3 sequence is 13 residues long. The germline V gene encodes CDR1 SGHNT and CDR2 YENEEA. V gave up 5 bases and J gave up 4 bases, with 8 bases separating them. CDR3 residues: CASSRGPTGELFF. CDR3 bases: TGTGCCAGCAGCCGGGGTCCCACCGGGGAGCTGTTTTTT.

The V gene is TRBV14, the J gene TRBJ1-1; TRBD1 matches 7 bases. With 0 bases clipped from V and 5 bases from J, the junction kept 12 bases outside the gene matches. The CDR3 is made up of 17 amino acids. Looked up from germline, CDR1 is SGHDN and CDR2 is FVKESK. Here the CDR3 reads CASSQDNFVGGGTEAFF. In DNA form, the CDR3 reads TGTGCCAGCAGCCAAGATAATTTCGTAGGGGGCGGAACTGAAGCTTTCTTT.

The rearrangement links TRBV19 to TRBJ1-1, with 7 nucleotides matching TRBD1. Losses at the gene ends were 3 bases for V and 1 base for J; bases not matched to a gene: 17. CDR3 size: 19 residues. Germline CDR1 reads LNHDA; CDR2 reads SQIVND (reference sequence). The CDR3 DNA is TGTGCCAGTAGTATTAGTGTTGGGGCTGCCAGGGGGGAGAACACTGAAGCTTTCTTT. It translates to CASSISVGAARGENTEAFF.

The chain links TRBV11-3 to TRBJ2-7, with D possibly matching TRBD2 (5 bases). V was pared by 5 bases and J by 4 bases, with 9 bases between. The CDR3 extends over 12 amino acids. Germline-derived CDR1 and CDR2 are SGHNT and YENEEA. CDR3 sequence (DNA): TGTGCCAGCAGCCGCGACTATTACGAGCAGTACTTC. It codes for CASSRDYYEQYF.

DNA of the CDR3: TGTGCCAGCAGCCGGGGACAGGGGGATGGCTACACCTTC. Its protein product is CASSRGQGDGYTF. This chain links TRBV12-3 or TRBV12-4 with TRBJ1-2; 11 positions agree with TRBD1. The CDR3 consists of 13 residues. J gave up 6 bases and V 6 bases, and 3 bases lay outside the gene matches.

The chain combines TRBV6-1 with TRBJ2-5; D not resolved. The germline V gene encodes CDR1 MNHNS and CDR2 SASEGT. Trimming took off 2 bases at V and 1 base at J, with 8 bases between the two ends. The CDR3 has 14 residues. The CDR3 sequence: CASSEIRFQETQYF. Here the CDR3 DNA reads TGTGCCAGCAGTGAAATCAGGTTCCAAGAGACCCAGTACTTC.

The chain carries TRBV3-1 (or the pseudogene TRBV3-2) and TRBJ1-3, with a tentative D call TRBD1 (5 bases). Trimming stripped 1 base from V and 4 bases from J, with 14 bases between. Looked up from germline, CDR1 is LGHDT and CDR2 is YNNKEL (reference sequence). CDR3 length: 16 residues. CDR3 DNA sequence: TGTGCCAGCAGCCAAGTCCCCGCGGGGGTCGGAAACACCATATATTTT. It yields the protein CASSQVPAGVGNTIYF.

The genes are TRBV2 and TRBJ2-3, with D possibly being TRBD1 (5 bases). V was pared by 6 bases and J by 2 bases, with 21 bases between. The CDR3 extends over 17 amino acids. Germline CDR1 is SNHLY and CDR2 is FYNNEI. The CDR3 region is CASSATANPKLTDTQYF. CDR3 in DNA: TGTGCCAGCAGCGCGACAGCCAACCCTAAGCTCACAGATACGCAGTATTTT.

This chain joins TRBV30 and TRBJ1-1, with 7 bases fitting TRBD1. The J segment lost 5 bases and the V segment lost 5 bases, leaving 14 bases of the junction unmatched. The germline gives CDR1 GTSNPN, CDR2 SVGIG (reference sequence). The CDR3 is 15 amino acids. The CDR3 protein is CAWAPTDRALTEAFF. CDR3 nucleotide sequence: TGTGCCTGGGCCCCTACCGACAGGGCCCTGACTGAAGCTTTCTTT.

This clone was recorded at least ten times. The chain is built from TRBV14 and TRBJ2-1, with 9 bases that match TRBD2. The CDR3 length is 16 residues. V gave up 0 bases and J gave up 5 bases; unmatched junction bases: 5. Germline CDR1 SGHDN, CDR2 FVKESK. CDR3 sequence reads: CASSQDLGLANNEQFF. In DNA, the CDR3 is TGTGCCAGCAGCCAAGATCTGGGACTAGCCAACAATGAGCAGTTCTTC.

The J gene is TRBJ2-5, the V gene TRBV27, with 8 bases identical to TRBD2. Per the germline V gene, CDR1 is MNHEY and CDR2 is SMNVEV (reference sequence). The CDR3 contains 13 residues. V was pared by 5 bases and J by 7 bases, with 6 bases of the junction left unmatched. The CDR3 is CASSTGGLGTQYF. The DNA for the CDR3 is TGTGCCAGCAGTACGGGAGGGCTAGGGACCCAGTACTTC.

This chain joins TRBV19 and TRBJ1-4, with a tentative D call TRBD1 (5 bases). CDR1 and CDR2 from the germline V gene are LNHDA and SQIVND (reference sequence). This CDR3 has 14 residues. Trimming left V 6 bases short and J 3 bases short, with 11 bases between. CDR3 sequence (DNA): TGTGCCAGTAGACGGGCGGGGCCTAATGAAAAACTGTTTTTT. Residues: CASRRAGPNEKLFF.

CDR3 protein: CASFTGSGGTDTQYF. The CDR3 DNA reads as TGCGCCAGCTTCACAGGCAGCGGGGGCACAGATACGCAGTATTTT. The V and J genes are TRBV5-1 and TRBJ2-3, with 7 bases lining up with TRBD2. Trimming took 7 bases from V and 1 from J; bases not matched to a gene: 9. This CDR3 region has 15 residues. In germline, CDR1 is SGHRS, CDR2 YFSETQ.

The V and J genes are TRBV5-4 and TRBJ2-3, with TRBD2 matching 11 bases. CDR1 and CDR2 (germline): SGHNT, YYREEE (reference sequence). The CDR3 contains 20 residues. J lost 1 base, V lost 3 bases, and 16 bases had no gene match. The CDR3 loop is CASSSKLTSGAPRGTDTQYF. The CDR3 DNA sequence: TGTGCCAGCAGCTCGAAATTGACTAGCGGGGCGCCAAGAGGCACAGATACGCAGTATTTT.

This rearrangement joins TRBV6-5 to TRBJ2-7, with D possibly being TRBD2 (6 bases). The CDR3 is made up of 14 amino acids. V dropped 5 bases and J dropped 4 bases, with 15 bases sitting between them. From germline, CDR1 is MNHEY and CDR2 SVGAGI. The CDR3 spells CASSRRDSRYEQYF. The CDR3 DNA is TGTGCCAGCAGTCGGCGGGACTCAAGGTACGAGCAGTACTTC.